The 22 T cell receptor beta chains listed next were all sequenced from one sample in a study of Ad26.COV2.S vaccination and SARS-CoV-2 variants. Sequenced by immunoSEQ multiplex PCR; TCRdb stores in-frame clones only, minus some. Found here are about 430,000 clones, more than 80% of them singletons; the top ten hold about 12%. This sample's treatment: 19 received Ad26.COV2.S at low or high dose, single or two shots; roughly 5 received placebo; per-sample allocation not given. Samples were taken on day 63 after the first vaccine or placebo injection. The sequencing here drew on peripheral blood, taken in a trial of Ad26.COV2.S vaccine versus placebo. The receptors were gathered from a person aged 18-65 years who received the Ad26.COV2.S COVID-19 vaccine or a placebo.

DNA for the CDR3: TGTGCCAGCAGTTACTCGAGGGGTACAGATACGCAGTATTTT. It encodes CASSYSRGTDTQYF. The rearrangement joins TRBV6-5 to TRBJ2-3, with D possibly called TRBD1 or TRBD2 (5 bases each). CDR1 and CDR2 (germline): MNHEY, SVGAGI. V lost 0 bases and J 3 bases, leaving 7 bases between the germline ends. The CDR3 runs to 14 residues.

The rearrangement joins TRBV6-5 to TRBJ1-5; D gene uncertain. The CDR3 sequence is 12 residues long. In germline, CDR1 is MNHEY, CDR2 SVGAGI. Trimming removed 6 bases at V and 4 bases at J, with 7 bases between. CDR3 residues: CASRGMNQPQHF. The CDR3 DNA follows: TGTGCCAGCAGGGGGATGAATCAGCCCCAGCATTTT.

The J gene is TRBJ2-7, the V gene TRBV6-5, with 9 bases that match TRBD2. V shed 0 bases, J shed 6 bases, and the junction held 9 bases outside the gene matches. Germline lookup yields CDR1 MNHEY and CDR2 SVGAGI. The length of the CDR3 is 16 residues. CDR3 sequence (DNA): TGTGCCAGCAGTTACTCGCCCAGCGGGAGGCCCAGCGAGCAGTACTTC. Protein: CASSYSPSGRPSEQYF.

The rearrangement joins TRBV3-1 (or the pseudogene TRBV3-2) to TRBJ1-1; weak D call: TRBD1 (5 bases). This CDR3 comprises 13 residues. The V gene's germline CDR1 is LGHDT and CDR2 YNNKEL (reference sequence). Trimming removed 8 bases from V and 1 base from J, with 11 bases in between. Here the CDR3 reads CASGRVANTEAFF. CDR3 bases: TGTGCCAGCGGCAGGGTAGCGAACACTGAAGCTTTCTTT.

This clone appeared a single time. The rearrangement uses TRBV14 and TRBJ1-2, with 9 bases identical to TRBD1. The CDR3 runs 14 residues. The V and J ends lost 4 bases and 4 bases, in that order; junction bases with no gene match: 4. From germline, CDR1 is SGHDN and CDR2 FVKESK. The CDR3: CASSPQGAGYGYTF. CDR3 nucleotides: TGTGCCAGCAGCCCACAGGGGGCGGGCTATGGCTACACCTTC.

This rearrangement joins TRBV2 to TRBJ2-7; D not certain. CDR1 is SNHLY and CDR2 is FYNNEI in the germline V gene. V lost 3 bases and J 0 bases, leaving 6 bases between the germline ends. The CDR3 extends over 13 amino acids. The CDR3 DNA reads TGTGCCAGCAGTGACGTTGCCTCCTACGAGCAGTACTTC. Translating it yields CASSDVASYEQYF.

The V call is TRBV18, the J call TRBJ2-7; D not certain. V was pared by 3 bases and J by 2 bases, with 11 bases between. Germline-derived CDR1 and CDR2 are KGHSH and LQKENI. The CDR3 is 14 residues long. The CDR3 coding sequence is TGTGCCAGCTCACCTCCGGACGAGGCCTACGAGCAGTACTTC. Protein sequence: CASSPPDEAYEQYF.

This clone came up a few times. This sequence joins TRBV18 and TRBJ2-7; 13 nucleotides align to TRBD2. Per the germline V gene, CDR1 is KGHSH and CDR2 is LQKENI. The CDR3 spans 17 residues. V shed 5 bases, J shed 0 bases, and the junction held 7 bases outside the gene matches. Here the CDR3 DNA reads TGTGCCAGCTCATCAGGACTAGCGGGAGACAGCTCCTACGAGCAGTACTTC. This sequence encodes CASSSGLAGDSSYEQYF.

The CDR3 DNA follows: TGCGCCAGCAGCTTGCAGGGGGACACCTACGAGCAGTACTTC. This gives the protein CASSLQGDTYEQYF. The chain links TRBV5-1 to TRBJ2-7, with 7 bases fitting TRBD1. After removal of 1 base from V and 2 bases from J, the junction contained 3 bases not matched to a gene. This CDR3 comprises 14 residues. CDR1 and CDR2 from the germline V gene are SGHRS and YFSETQ.

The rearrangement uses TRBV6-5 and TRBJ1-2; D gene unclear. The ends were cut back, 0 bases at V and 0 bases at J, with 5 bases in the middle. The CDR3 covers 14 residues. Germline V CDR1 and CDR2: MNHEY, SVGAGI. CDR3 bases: TGTGCCAGCAGTTACTCCCCACCTAACTATGGCTACACCTTC. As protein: CASSYSPPNYGYTF.

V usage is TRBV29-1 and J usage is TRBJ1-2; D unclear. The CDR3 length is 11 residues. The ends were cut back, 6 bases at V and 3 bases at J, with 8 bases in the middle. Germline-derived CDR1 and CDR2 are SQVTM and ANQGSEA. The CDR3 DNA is TGCAGCGTCCTCTCGGACTATGGCTACACCTTC. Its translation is CSVLSDYGYTF.

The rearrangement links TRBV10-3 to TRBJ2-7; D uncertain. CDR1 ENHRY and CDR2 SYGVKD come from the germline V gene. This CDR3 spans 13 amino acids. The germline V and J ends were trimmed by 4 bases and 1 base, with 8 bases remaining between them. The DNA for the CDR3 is TGTGCCATCAGTGGGGTGGGATCCTACGAGCAGTACTTC. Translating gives CAISGVGSYEQYF.

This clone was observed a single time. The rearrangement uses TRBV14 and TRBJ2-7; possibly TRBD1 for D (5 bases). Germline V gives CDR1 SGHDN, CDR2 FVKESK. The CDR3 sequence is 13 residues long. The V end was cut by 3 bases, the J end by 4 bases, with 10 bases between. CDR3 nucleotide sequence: TGTGCCAGCAGCCAGATTAGGGGTTACGAGCAGTACTTC. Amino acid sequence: CASSQIRGYEQYF.

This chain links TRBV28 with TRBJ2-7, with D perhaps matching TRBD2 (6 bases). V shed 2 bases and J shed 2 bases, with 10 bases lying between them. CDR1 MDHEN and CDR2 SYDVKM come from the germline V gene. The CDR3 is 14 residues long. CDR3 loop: CASSLGGGTYEQYF. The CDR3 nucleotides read TGTGCCAGCAGTTTAGGGGGAGGTACCTACGAGCAGTACTTC.

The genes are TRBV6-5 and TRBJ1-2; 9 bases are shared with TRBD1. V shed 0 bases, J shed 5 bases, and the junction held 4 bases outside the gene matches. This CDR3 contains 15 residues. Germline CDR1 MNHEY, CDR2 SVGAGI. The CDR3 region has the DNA TGTGCCAGCAGTTACTCTTGGACAGGGGAATATGGCTACACCTTC. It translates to CASSYSWTGEYGYTF.

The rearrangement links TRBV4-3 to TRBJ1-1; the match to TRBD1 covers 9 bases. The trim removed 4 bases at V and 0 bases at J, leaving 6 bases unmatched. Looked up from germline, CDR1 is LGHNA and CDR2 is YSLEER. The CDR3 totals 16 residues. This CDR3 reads CASSPRDRAMNTEAFF. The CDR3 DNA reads TGCGCCAGCAGCCCCCGGGACAGGGCCATGAACACTGAAGCTTTCTTT.

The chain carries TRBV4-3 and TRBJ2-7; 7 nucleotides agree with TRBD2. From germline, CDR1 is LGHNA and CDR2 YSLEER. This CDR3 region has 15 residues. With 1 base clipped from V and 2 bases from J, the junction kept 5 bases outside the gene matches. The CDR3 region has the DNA TGCGCCAGCAGCCAAGGGAGCGGGATTGCCTACGAGCAGTACTTC. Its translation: CASSQGSGIAYEQYF.

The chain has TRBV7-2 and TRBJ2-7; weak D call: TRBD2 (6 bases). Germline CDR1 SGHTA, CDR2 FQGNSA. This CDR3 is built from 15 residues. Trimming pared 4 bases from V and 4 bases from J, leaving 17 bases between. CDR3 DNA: TGTGCCAGCAGCTCAACGACTAGTAGGGGATACGAGCAGTACTTC. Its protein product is CASSSTTSRGYEQYF.

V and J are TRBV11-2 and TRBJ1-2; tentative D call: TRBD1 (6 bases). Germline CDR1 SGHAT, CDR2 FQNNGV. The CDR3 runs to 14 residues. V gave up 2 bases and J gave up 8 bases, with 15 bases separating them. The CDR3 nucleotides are TGTGCCAGCAGCTTATCGGGACAAGGCTTGGGCTACACCTTC. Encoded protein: CASSLSGQGLGYTF.

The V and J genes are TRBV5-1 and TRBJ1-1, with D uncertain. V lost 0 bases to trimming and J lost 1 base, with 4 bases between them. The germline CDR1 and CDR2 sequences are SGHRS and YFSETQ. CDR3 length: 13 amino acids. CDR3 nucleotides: TGCGCCAGCAGCTTGGCCGAGAACACTGAAGCTTTCTTT. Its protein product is CASSLAENTEAFF.

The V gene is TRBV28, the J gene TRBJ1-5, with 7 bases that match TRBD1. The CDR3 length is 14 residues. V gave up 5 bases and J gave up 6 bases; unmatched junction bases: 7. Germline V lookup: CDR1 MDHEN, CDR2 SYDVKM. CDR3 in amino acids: CASSSSQGFQPQHF. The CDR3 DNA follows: TGTGCCAGCAGTAGTTCACAGGGGTTTCAGCCCCAGCATTTT.

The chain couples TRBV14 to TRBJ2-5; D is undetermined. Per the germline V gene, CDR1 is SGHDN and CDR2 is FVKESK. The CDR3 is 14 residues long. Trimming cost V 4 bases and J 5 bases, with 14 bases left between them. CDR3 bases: TGTGCCAGCAGCCCCAGACCCGTTCGGGAGACCCAGTACTTC. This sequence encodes CASSPRPVRETQYF.